Sequencing of this T cell receptor (beta chain) was carried out in a study of early T cells in non-severe SARS-CoV-2 infection. Looking at the study overall: Investigators sequenced bulk RNA drawn from unsorted whole blood, and chains remained unpaired. Study outcomes and limitations: In VDJdb matching, anti-spike CD8 responses were favored while private and CD4 specificities went missing.

The CDR3 sequence is 17 residues long. Germline values: CDR1 MRHNA, CDR2 SNTAGT. With 2 bases removed from V and 7 bases from J, the gap between germline ends came to 20 bases. Individually, cDNA molecules had unique molecular identifiers attached to them. Using its own MiXCR run on the 5' RACE reads, TCRdb lists one record per CDR3 protein. The top ten hold under 8% of the sample, which has roughly 50,000 distinct CDR3 sequences, roughly 6.2% seen once. This clonotype was seen many times. Antigen: not known. This sample comprised whole blood, obtained at baseline. This sequence originates from an adult who was a healthcare worker with PCR-confirmed SARS-CoV-2 infection or an uninfected control (not recorded which). V gene TRBV6-4 combines with J gene TRBJ1-4; a weak D match, TRBD1 (5 bases). The CDR3 nucleotides are TGTGCCAGCAGTGACCTGGGGGTGAGGGCCTGGAGTGAAAAACTGTTTTTT. It is translated as CASSDLGVRAWSEKLFF.